The rows below give T cell receptor beta chains drawn from one sample of a study of identical twins. TCRdb processed the 5' RACE reads anew with MiXCR; each CDR3 protein has one entry. The repertoire includes 1.5 million to 2 million distinct CDR3 sequences, less than 40% of them detected once, and approximately 0.29% sits in the top ten. Sequences were obtained from cord blood. Source of these receptors: a newborn girl in good health. The CDR3 runs from the conserved cysteine through the conserved F or W. The order of the fields is D gene, V gene, J gene, clone size, CDR3 protein, CDR3 DNA. The D gene is left open where the match is weak. Expanded clones are given a class, and other clones once, few, many or no size at all.

>NA|TRBV10-3|TRBJ2-7|NA
CAISELGTLGNEQYF
TGTGCCATCAGTGAGTTAGGGACTCTGGGTAATGAGCAGTACTTC
>NA|TRBV10-3|TRBJ2-3|few
CAISESGFWTSSTDTQYF
TGTGCCATCAGTGAGTCCGGGTTCTGGACGTCTAGCACAGATACGCAGTATTTT
>NA|TRBV11-2|TRBJ2-1|NA
CANSPSVSSYNEQFF
TGTGCCAACAGCCCCTCAGTCAGCTCCTACAATGAGCAGTTCTTC
>NA|TRBV20-1|TRBJ1-5|NA
CSATGVVGSKQPQHF
TGCAGTGCTACTGGGGTAGTGGGGTCTAAGCAGCCCCAGCATTTT
>NA|TRBV20-1|TRBJ1-1|NA
CGASQGPRNTEAFF
TGCGGTGCTAGCCAGGGGCCGCGGAACACTGAAGCTTTCTTT
>TRBD1|TRBV12-3/TRBV12-4|TRBJ2-7|many
CASSTDRGLYEQYF
TGTGCCAGCAGCACGGACAGGGGGCTCTACGAGCAGTACTTC
>NA|TRBV6-5|TRBJ2-1|few
CASSYSIATSSYNEQFF
TGTGCCAGCAGTTACTCCATAGCGACGAGCTCCTACAATGAGCAGTTCTTC
>TRBD2|TRBV12-3/TRBV12-4|TRBJ2-7|many
CASSFGLTSGAYEQYF
TGTGCCAGCAGTTTCGGCCTCACTAGCGGGGCCTACGAGCAGTACTTC
>NA|TRBV5-8|TRBJ2-1|few
CASSLFRGSVNEQFF
TGTGCCAGCAGCTTGTTTCGCGGGTCGGTCAATGAGCAGTTCTTC
>NA|TRBV7-6|TRBJ1-4|NA
CASSSLREGREKLFF
TGTGCCAGCAGCTCCCTCAGGGAGGGCCGAGAAAAACTGTTTTTT
>NA|TRBV3-1|TRBJ2-4|many
CASSQGGRGNIQYF
TGTGCCAGCAGCCAAGGAGGACGCGGAAACATTCAGTACTTC
>NA|TRBV10-3|TRBJ1-6|NA
CAISGTTYNSPLHF
TGTGCCATCAGTGGAACGACATATAATTCACCCCTCCACTTT